The 10 T cell receptor beta chains below come from one sample, sequenced in a study of naive and memory T cell subsets. Ligated cDNA underwent four rounds of PCR with nested alpha and beta constant region primers and SP2. TCRdb fed the 5' RACE reads into MiXCR, producing one record per CDR3 protein. This table has tens of thousands of distinct CDR3 sequences, 6% to 8.5% appearing once. A UMI-containing oligonucleotide was joined by 3' ligation to the TCR cDNA template. These receptors came from a female donor in good health.

The chain couples TRBV7-8 to TRBJ2-3; D remains unclear. Trimming removed 2 bases from V and 4 bases from J, with 10 bases in between. Germline CDR1 reads SGHVS; CDR2 reads FQNEAQ. The CDR3 loop spans 14 amino acids. The chain's CDR3 is CASSLPIPPDTQYF. CDR3 DNA sequence: TGTGCCAGCAGCTTACCAATACCCCCAGATACGCAGTATTTT.

The chain joins TRBV28 to TRBJ2-3, with unresolved D. Per germline, CDR1 MDHEN and CDR2 SYDVKM. The CDR3 is 13 amino acids. Trimming pared 10 bases from V and 0 bases from J, leaving 11 bases between. The CDR3 here is CATRATSTDTQYF. The CDR3 DNA is TGTGCCACTCGAGCGACTAGCACAGATACGCAGTATTTT.

In its sample, this clonotype is medium-sized. The chain uses TRBV12-3 or TRBV12-4 and TRBJ1-5; 7 bases are a match to TRBD1. J lost 7 bases, V lost 5 bases, and 8 bases had no gene match. This CDR3 is 14 amino acids long. The CDR3 protein is CASSDRQGEQPQHF. The CDR3 nucleotides read TGTGCCAGCAGTGACAGACAGGGTGAACAGCCCCAGCATTTT.

The rearrangement uses TRBV12-3 or TRBV12-4 and TRBJ2-4; no definite D call. CDR3 length: 14 amino acids. V lost 5 bases and J 4 bases, leaving 12 bases between the germline ends. The CDR3 protein is CASSPPKYKNIQYF. Written as DNA, the CDR3 is TGTGCCAGCAGTCCCCCAAAATATAAAAACATTCAGTACTTC.

Ten or more counts support this clonotype. The rearrangement joins TRBV6-6 to TRBJ1-1, with D possibly being TRBD1 (5 bases). The CDR3 totals 13 residues. V lost 2 bases to trimming and J lost 5 bases, with 9 bases between them. CDR1 and CDR2 (germline): MNHNY, SVGAGI (reference sequence). DNA for the CDR3: TGTGCCAGCAGTTACGATGGGGGGACTGAAGCTTTCTTT. Protein sequence: CASSYDGGTEAFF.

This clonotype was counted only a few times. V gene TRBV20-1 combines with J gene TRBJ1-1; 7 nucleotides match TRBD1. The V gene end was trimmed by 6 bases and the J gene end by 0 bases; junction bases not matched to a gene: 7. This CDR3 is built from 14 residues. Germline V gene data show CDR1 as DFQATT and CDR2 as SNEGSKA (reference sequence). CDR3 loop: CSARDSPVNTEAFF. CDR3 sequence (DNA): TGCAGTGCCCGGGACAGCCCGGTGAACACTGAAGCTTTCTTT.

In this sample, this clonotype turned up a few times. V and J are TRBV19 and TRBJ2-3; D not resolved. Trimming left V 5 bases short and J 6 bases short, with 18 bases between. Per the germline V gene, CDR1 is LNHDA and CDR2 is SQIVND (reference sequence). The CDR3 is 15 amino acids. The CDR3 region is CASSPAGLRVDTQYF. The CDR3 DNA reads as TGTGCCAGTAGTCCCGCCGGGCTACGAGTTGATACGCAGTATTTT.

The chain is built from TRBV18 and TRBJ1-6; 9 bases match TRBD1. The V gene's germline CDR1 is KGHSH and CDR2 LQKENI. The length of the CDR3 is 16 residues. Trimming removed 5 bases from V and 5 bases from J; junction bases left unmatched: 7. The CDR3 DNA reads TGTGCCAGCTCAAAAACAGGGGGCGCGAATAATTCACCCCTCCACTTT. The encoded protein is CASSKTGGANNSPLHF. The variable domain in full, completed from reference TRBV18 and TRBJ1-6, reads NAGVMQNPRHLVRRRGQEARLRCSPMKGHSHVYWYRQLPEEGLKFMVYLQKENIIDESGMPKERFSAEFPKEGPSILRIQQVVRGDSAAYFCASSKTGGANNSPLHFGNGTRLTVT.

This clonotype showed up just a few times. V gene TRBV2 combines with J gene TRBJ1-5, with 8 bases aligning to TRBD1. CDR1 is SNHLY, CDR2 FYNNEI, per germline. The V gene end was trimmed by 2 bases and the J gene end by 1 base; junction bases not matched to a gene: 1. CDR3 length equals 15 residues. The CDR3 spells CASSERDRSNQPQHF. CDR3 DNA: TGTGCCAGCAGTGAACGGGACAGGAGCAATCAGCCCCAGCATTTT. Full variable domain (outside the CDR3, taken from reference TRBV2 and TRBJ1-5): EPEVTQTPSHQVTQMGQEVILRCVPISNHLYFYWYRQILGQKVEFLVSFYNNEISEKSEIFDDQFSVERPDGSNFTLKIRSTKLEDSAMYFCASSERDRSNQPQHFGDGTRLSIL.

The chain joins TRBV28 to TRBJ1-5, with D tentatively TRBD1 (5 bases). Trimming removed 6 bases at V and 6 bases at J, with 21 bases between. This CDR3 has 16 amino acids. Germline V gives CDR1 MDHEN, CDR2 SYDVKM. CDR3 in amino acids: CASRRSGGGLFQPQHF. As DNA, the CDR3 is TGTGCCAGCAGACGCTCGGGGGGGGGGTTGTTTCAGCCCCAGCATTTT.